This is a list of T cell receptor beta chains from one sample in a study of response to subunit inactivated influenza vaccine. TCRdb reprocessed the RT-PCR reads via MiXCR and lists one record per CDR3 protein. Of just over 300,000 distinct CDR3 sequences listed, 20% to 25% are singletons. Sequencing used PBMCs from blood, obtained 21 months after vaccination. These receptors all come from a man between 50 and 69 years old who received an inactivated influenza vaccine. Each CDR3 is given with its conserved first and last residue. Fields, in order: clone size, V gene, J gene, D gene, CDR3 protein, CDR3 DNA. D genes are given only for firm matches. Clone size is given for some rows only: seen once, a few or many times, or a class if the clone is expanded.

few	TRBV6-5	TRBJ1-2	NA	CASSYRAGVYGYTF	TGTGCCAGCAGTTACCGGGCTGGGGTTTATGGCTACACCTTC
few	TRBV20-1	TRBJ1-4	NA	CSASSLSSPTNEKLFF	TGCAGTGCTAGCTCACTCAGTTCCCCCACTAATGAAAAACTGTTTTTT
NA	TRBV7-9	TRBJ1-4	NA	CASSLAYRVATNEKLFF	TGTGCCAGCAGCTTAGCGTACAGAGTGGCAACTAATGAAAAACTGTTTTTT
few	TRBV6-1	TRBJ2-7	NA	CASSKAGGSYEQYF	TGTGCCAGCAGTAAGGCAGGGGGGTCCTACGAGCAGTACTTC
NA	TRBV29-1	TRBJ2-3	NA	CSVAGYSTDTQYF	TGCAGCGTCGCAGGATACTCCACAGATACGCAGTATTTT
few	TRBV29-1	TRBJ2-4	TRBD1	CSAWTGDIQYF	TGCAGCGCTTGGACAGGGGACATTCAGTACTTC
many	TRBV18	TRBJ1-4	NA	CASSPPEGSNEKLFF	TGTGCCAGCTCACCACCTGAGGGGTCTAATGAAAAACTGTTTTTT
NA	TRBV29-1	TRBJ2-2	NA	CSAGTAANTGELFF	TGCAGCGCCGGGACGGCGGCGAACACCGGGGAGCTGTTTTTT
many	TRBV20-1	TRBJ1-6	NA	CSARGAGADSPLHF	TGCAGTGCTAGAGGTGCAGGGGCTGATTCACCCCTCCACTTT
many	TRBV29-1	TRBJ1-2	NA	CSVEGRGAFIEEDGYTF	TGCAGCGTTGAAGGCAGAGGGGCCTTTATCGAAGAGGATGGCTACACCTTC
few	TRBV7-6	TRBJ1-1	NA	CASSLATSGNTEAFF	TGTGCCAGCAGCTTAGCGACATCGGGGAACACTGAAGCTTTCTTT
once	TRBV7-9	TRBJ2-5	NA	CASSLDVVETQYF	TGTGCCAGCAGCTTAGATGTGGTAGAGACCCAGTACTTC
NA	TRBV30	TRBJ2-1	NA	CAWSKGISSYNEQFF	TGTGCCTGGAGTAAGGGCATAAGCTCCTACAATGAGCAGTTCTTC
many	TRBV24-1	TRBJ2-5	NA	CATSDLRDTQETQYF	TGTGCCACCAGTGATTTGCGGGACACTCAAGAGACCCAGTACTTC
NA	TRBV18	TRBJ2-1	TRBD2	CASSPPSRGAYNEQFF	TGTGCCAGCTCACCACCCTCGCGGGGGGCCTACAATGAGCAGTTCTTC
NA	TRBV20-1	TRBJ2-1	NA	CSASELGLAIYNEQFF	TGCAGTGCTAGCGAGTTGGGGCTAGCGATTTACAATGAGCAGTTCTTC
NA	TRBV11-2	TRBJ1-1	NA	CASSLGGRIPEAFF	TGTGCCAGCAGCTTAGGAGGGAGAATACCTGAAGCTTTCTTT
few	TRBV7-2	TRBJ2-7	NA	CASSSGKYSYEQYF	TGTGCCAGCAGTTCGGGCAAGTATTCCTACGAGCAGTACTTC
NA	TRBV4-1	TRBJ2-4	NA	CASSQGAITGEAQYF	TGCGCCAGCAGCCAAGGCGCGATTACTGGAGAAGCTCAGTACTTC
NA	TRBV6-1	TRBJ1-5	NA	CASSPRTDYQPQHF	TGTGCCAGCAGTCCTCGGACAGATTATCAGCCCCAGCATTTT
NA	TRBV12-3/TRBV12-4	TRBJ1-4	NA	CASSLVREFSTTNEKLFF	TGTGCCAGCAGTTTAGTAAGGGAATTCAGTACAACTAATGAAAAACTGTTTTTT
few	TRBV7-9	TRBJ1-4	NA	CASSLEEGGFREKLFF	TGTGCCAGCAGCTTAGAAGAGGGGGGCTTCAGGGAAAAACTGTTTTTT
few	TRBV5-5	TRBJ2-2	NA	CASSITGPGELFF	TGTGCCAGCAGCATTACAGGGCCCGGGGAGCTGTTTTTT
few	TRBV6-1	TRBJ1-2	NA	CASSGTTGYGYTF	TGTGCCAGCAGTGGGACAACCGGCTATGGCTACACCTTC
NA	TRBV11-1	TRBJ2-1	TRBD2	CASSPPPALAGGGNEQFF	TGTGCCAGCAGCCCCCCGCCCGCGCTAGCGGGAGGGGGCAATGAGCAGTTCTTC
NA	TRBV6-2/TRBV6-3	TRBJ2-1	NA	CASRTVDEQFF	TGTGCCAGCAGGACCGTCGATGAGCAGTTCTTC
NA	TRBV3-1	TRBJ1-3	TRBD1	CASSQVPGQGNTIYF	TGTGCCAGCAGCCAAGTCCCGGGACAGGGAAACACCATATATTTT
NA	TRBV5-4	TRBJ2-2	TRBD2	CASTPGGGRTGELFF	TGTGCCAGCACCCCGGGAGGGGGAAGAACCGGGGAGCTGTTTTTT
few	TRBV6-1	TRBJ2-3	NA	CASSEKGRRDTQYF	TGTGCCAGCAGTGAAAAGGGCAGGAGGGATACGCAGTATTTT
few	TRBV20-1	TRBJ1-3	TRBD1	CSADRGSGNTIYF	TGCAGTGCAGACAGGGGTTCTGGAAACACCATATATTTT
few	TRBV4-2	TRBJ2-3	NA	CASSQVIPRGTDTQYF	TGTGCCAGCAGCCAAGTTATCCCACGGGGAACAGATACGCAGTATTTT
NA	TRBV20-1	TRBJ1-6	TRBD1	CSALRQGFASPLHF	TGCAGTGCCTTAAGACAGGGCTTTGCTTCACCCCTCCACTTT
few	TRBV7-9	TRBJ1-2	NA	CASSLGSGGANYGYTF	TGTGCCAGCAGCCTTGGGAGCGGCGGAGCTAACTATGGCTACACCTTC
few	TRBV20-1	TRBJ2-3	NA	CSGRITDTQYF	TGCAGTGGACGGATCACAGATACGCAGTATTTT
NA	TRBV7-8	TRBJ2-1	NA	CASSLGRTKSSYNEQFF	TGTGCCAGCAGCTTAGGAAGGACTAAGAGCTCCTACAATGAGCAGTTCTTC
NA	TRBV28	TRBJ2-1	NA	CASSYAKTNEQFF	TGTGCCAGCAGTTATGCGAAGACCAATGAGCAGTTCTTC
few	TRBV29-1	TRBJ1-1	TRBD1	CSVEVLDRGNANTEAFF	TGCAGCGTTGAAGTCCTAGACAGGGGGAACGCCAACACTGAAGCTTTCTTT
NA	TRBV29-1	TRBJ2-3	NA	CSVLLWGGLLPTDTQYF	TGCAGCGTTTTACTGTGGGGGGGCCTCCTTCCCACAGATACGCAGTATTTT
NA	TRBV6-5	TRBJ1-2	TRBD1	CASSYSTGTGGASGYTF	TGTGCCAGCAGTTACTCGACGGGGACAGGGGGCGCAAGTGGCTACACCTTC
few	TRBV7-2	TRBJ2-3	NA	CASSFHLGADTQYF	TGTGCCAGCAGCTTTCACTTGGGGGCAGATACGCAGTATTTT
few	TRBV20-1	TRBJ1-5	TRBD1	CSARERDRGTQPQHF	TGCAGTGCTAGAGAGAGGGACAGGGGTACTCAGCCCCAGCATTTT
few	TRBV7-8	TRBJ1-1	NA	CASSLAGRNTEAFF	TGTGCCAGCAGCTTAGCAGGCAGAAACACTGAAGCTTTCTTT
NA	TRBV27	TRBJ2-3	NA	CASSFRPGTDTQYF	TGTGCCAGCAGTTTTCGCCCTGGCACAGATACGCAGTATTTT
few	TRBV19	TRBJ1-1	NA	CASNSGRDTEAFF	TGTGCCAGTAATTCGGGGAGGGACACTGAAGCTTTCTTT
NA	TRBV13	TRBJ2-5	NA	CASSLDDAGETQYF	TGTGCCAGCAGCTTAGACGATGCCGGAGAGACCCAGTACTTC
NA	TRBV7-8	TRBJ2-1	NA	CASSLGDGGGPGNEQFF	TGTGCCAGCAGCTTAGGAGATGGGGGGGGGCCGGGAAATGAGCAGTTCTTC
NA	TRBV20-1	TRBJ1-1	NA	CSARDLKAEAFF	TGCAGTGCTAGAGATCTAAAGGCTGAAGCTTTCTTT
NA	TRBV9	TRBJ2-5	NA	CASNRRQEETQYF	TGTGCCAGCAACCGGAGACAGGAGGAGACCCAGTACTTC
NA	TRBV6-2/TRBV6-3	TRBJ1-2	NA	CASSYSGRFYGYTF	TGTGCCAGCAGTTACTCGGGACGCTTTTACGGCTACACCTTC
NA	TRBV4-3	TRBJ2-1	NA	CASSQGSSSWGEQFF	TGCGCCAGCAGCCAAGGGTCGTCCAGCTGGGGTGAGCAGTTCTTC
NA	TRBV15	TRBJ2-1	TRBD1	CATSRGAGGYEQFF	TGTGCCACCAGCAGAGGGGCAGGGGGTTATGAGCAGTTCTTC